The 9 T cell receptor beta chains in this list originate from one sample, sequenced in a study of T cell responses to AZD1222 COVID-19 vaccine. Assay: immunoSEQ multiplex PCR; the TCRdb copy retains only in-frame clones and omits some. This sample has about 35,000 clones, with approximately 86% found just once. This sample comprised peripheral blood, obtained on day 0 of AZD1222 vaccination. Source of these receptors: an adult in good health.

J is TRBJ2-7 and V is TRBV2; 12 nucleotides align to TRBD2. Trimming at V came to 5 bases and at J to 6 bases, leaving 11 bases not matched to a gene. Germline V lookup: CDR1 SNHLY, CDR2 FYNNEI. CDR3 length equals 16 residues. CDR3 DNA: TGTGCCAGCAGTCCTCTCCTGGGACTAGCGGGTTCCGAGCAGTACTTC. Encoded protein: CASSPLLGLAGSEQYF.

Concerning this clone: At one end the junction does not follow the germline gene, possibly because of a read error. The V gene is TRBV2, the J gene TRBJ1-5; D is possibly TRBD1 (5 bases). CDR3 length equals 14 residues. Germline V gives CDR1 SNHLY, CDR2 FYNNEI. In DNA form, the CDR3 reads TGTGACAGCAGGGCCCGGATGAGCAATCAGCCCCAGCATTTT. Translated, it gives CDSRARMSNQPQHF.

This rearrangement joins TRBV15 to TRBJ2-5; 12 bases map to TRBD1. CDR3 size: 15 residues. V lost 4 bases, J lost 3 bases, and 3 bases stayed unmatched. Germline lookup yields CDR1 LNHNV and CDR2 YYDKDF (reference sequence). The CDR3 nucleotides read TGTGCCACCAGCACTGGGACAGGGGGCGAAGAGACCCAGTACTTC. It encodes CATSTGTGGEETQYF.

V gene TRBV12-3 or TRBV12-4 combines with J gene TRBJ2-7; D remains unclear. The CDR3 is made up of 12 amino acids. Trimming took off 6 bases at V and 4 bases at J, with 10 bases between the two ends. The CDR3, as DNA: TGTGCCAGCAGCCCCGTGGGGTACGAGCAGTACTTC. This gives the protein CASSPVGYEQYF.

This chain connects TRBV19 to TRBJ2-1; TRBD2 matches 11 bases. The germline CDR1 and CDR2 sequences are LNHDA and SQIVND (reference sequence). The CDR3 contains 15 residues. V shed 5 bases, J shed 6 bases, and the junction held 6 bases outside the gene matches. CDR3 sequence reads: CASSLTSGSLNEQFF. CDR3 nucleotides: TGTGCCAGTAGTCTAACTAGCGGGAGTCTCAATGAGCAGTTCTTC.

The sample holds one count of this clone. The V gene is TRBV28, the J gene TRBJ1-2, with 9 nucleotides matching TRBD1. The CDR3 spans 19 residues. With V trimmed by 6 bases and J by 8 bases, 25 bases remained unmatched. CDR1 is MDHEN and CDR2 is SYDVKM in the germline V gene. The CDR3 region has the DNA TGTGCCAGCAGACAACTTCCCAAGCCCCCGGGCTACAGGGGGCACGGCTACACCTTC. Its translation is CASRQLPKPPGYRGHGYTF.

The V gene is TRBV7-3, the J gene TRBJ2-3, with TRBD2 matching over 10 bases. Per the germline V gene, CDR1 is SGHTA and CDR2 is FQGTGA. The CDR3 is 14 residues long. V shed 3 bases and J 4 bases; nucleotides not matched to a gene: 1. CDR3 loop: CASSFGLAADTQYF. For the CDR3, the DNA is TGTGCCAGCAGCTTCGGACTAGCGGCAGATACGCAGTATTTT.

The V gene is TRBV5-1, the J gene TRBJ2-7; 10 bases fit TRBD1. From germline, CDR1 is SGHRS and CDR2 YFSETQ. V lost 4 bases, J lost 2 bases, and 9 bases stayed unmatched. The CDR3 has 16 residues. CDR3 coding DNA: TGCGCCAGCAGCCCCTCTGGGGGACAGGGGACCTACGAGCAGTACTTC. Translating it yields CASSPSGGQGTYEQYF.

The V and J genes are TRBV4-3 and TRBJ1-2, with a possible D match to TRBD1 (5 bases). Germline V gene lookup returns CDR1 LGHNA and CDR2 YSLEER. The CDR3 has 15 amino acids. The germline V and J ends were trimmed by 1 base and 2 bases, with 11 bases remaining between them. CDR3 nucleotide sequence: TGCGCCAGCAGCCAAGGATCTCGACAGAACTATGGCTACACCTTC. It yields the protein CASSQGSRQNYGYTF.